The clone carrying this TCR beta chain was detected only a few times. The antigen remains unidentified. This CDR3 comprises 14 residues. V was cut by 5 bases and J by 1 base, with 11 bases left in between. The germline V gene encodes CDR1 LNHDA and CDR2 SQIVND (reference sequence). TCRdb re-called the reads through MiXCR, storing one row per CDR3 protein. The table shows around 710,000 distinct CDR3 sequences, with 25% to 30% occurring only once. The sample is drawn from a study of T cell repertoires in cytomegalovirus infection. As for the study in general: It was recently identified HLA-C-restricted and well-studied HLA-B-restricted CMV epitopes that the study used. Public TCR beta signatures marked donors with CMV infection and the matching HLA.

Findings and caveats of the study: Cumulative frequency of public TCR beta families picked out carriers of CMV plus the relevant HLA. HLA-C-restricted CMV clonotypes gave the most frequent clonotype in two of eight donors.

This specimen consisted of cultured CD8+ T cells from PBMCs, obtained from culture after CMV antigen stimulation. This TCR came from a human donor in good health (CMV status not recorded). Some clones in this sample may be carry-over from other donors' samples. V gene TRBV19 combines with J gene TRBJ1-1, with D hard to call. The CDR3 protein is CASSPLTGNTEAFF. CDR3 coding DNA: TGTGCCAGTAGTCCCCTGACGGGGAACACTGAAGCTTTCTTT.